This TCR beta chain was retrieved from a study of regulatory T cells in long-lasting Graves disease. Time point specified: newly diagnosed GD, antithyroid drugs for less than 3 months. RNA extracted from PBMCs served as the sequencing template. Combining iRepertoire HTBI primers with Arm-PCR of CDR3 regions, the authors built TCR beta libraries. Via MiXCR, TCRdb re-called the multiplex PCR reads, giving one row per CDR3 protein. The sample has about 500,000 distinct CDR3 sequences, more than 10% seen once. Study-wide results and caveats: It was possible that the small sample size reduced accuracy.

Comment on this clonotype: Its antigen is not identified.

This same sample was also taken into another study, of T cells in Graves' hyperthyroidism and ophthalmopathy. As that report states: The TCR CDR3 was amplified in a first-round RT-PCR using the HTBI primer set.

Sequencing used peripheral blood mononuclear cells (PBMCs), obtained at new diagnosis, from a patient treated with antithyroid drugs. The clonotype originates from a woman in her twenties or thirties with Graves disease.

The CDR3 DNA reads TGTGCCAGTAGTATGGTCCAGGGGTCAGAGACCCAGTACTTC. Translation gives CASSMVQGSETQYF. This chain links TRBV19 with TRBJ2-5, with D possibly being TRBD1 (6 bases). The CDR3 runs to 14 residues. Germline CDR1 reads LNHDA; CDR2 reads SQIVND (reference sequence). Deletions cut 3 bases from V and 4 bases from J, with 12 bases between.